These 20 T cell receptor beta chains were sequenced from one sample in a study of identical twins. From the 5' RACE reads, TCRdb called clonotypes with MiXCR, one entry per CDR3 protein. The sample has hundreds of thousands of distinct CDR3 sequences, more than 20% seen once; the top ten hold approximately 0.5%. The same data also went into a second study, on yellow fever vaccine responses in identical twins.

The specimen was CD4+ T cells sorted from blood. The receptors were sampled from a woman between 18 and 29 years old in good health.

This clonotype showed up many times. The chain recombines TRBV12-3 or TRBV12-4 with TRBJ2-1; 14 nucleotides align to TRBD2. The junction had 8 bases not matched to a gene; V was cut back by 6 bases and J by 10 bases. The CDR3 is made up of 15 amino acids. The CDR3 here is CASSPGLAGVGEQFF. CDR3 nucleotides: TGTGCCAGCAGCCCGGGACTAGCGGGAGTCGGGGAGCAGTTCTTC.

This clonotype was seen a few times. The chain employs TRBV20-1 and TRBJ1-3, with no clear D. Germline loops: CDR1 DFQATT, CDR2 SNEGSKA (reference sequence). CDR3 length equals 14 residues. Trimming pared 1 base from V and 4 bases from J, leaving 11 bases between. CDR3 nucleotides: TGCAGTGCTAGAGGGCCGGGGAAAGGAAACACCATATATTTT. This gives the protein CSARGPGKGNTIYF.

This clonotype was seen a few times. The rearrangement joins TRBV18 to TRBJ2-2, with a weak D call TRBD1 (6 bases). Germline V gene data show CDR1 as KGHSH and CDR2 as LQKENI. Trimming stripped 4 bases from V and 2 bases from J, with 11 bases between. This CDR3 is 15 amino acids long. The CDR3 loop is CASSHGTSNTGELFF. For the CDR3, the DNA is TGTGCCAGCTCACACGGGACATCAAACACCGGGGAGCTGTTTTTT.

The chain couples TRBV29-1 to TRBJ2-1; the match to TRBD1 covers 8 bases. Germline-derived CDR1 and CDR2 are SQVTM and ANQGSEA. The V and J ends lost 4 bases and 9 bases, in that order; junction bases with no gene match: 5. The CDR3 spans 12 residues. The CDR3 reads CSVGTGPGEQFF. The CDR3 DNA reads as TGCAGCGTTGGGACAGGGCCCGGTGAGCAGTTCTTC.

This rearrangement joins TRBV10-3 to TRBJ2-1, with 10 bases matching TRBD1. Germline V lookup: CDR1 ENHRY, CDR2 SYGVKD. The CDR3 loop spans 13 amino acids. Trimming at V came to 8 bases and at J to 7 bases, leaving 5 bases not matched to a gene. The DNA of the CDR3 is TGTGCCATCCGACAGGGGGCTCAGAATGAGCAGTTCTTC. It yields the protein CAIRQGAQNEQFF.

This clonotype has just a few counts. V gene TRBV6-1 combines with J gene TRBJ1-5; 8 nucleotides match TRBD1. V lost 6 bases to trimming and J lost 5 bases; unmatched junction nucleotides: 12. The CDR3 totals 16 residues. The germline V gene encodes CDR1 MNHNS and CDR2 SASEGT. The CDR3 nucleotides are TGTGCCAGCAGCAAGAAAACAGGGGGTTCTGATCAGCCCCAGCATTTT. It codes for CASSKKTGGSDQPQHF.

The rearrangement joins TRBV5-1 to TRBJ2-1; 8 bases are shared with TRBD2. Germline lookup yields CDR1 SGHRS and CDR2 YFSETQ. Trimming cost V 4 bases and J 4 bases; bases outside gene matches: 7. The CDR3 runs to 15 residues. This CDR3 is CASSHAQRGYNEQFF. DNA for the CDR3: TGCGCCAGCAGCCACGCCCAGCGGGGGTACAATGAGCAGTTCTTC.

This clonotype was seen a few times. V is TRBV29-1 and J is TRBJ2-6; D gene ambiguous. The germline CDR1 and CDR2 sequences are SQVTM and ANQGSEA. The V gene lost 3 bases and the J gene lost 0 bases, with 3 bases spanning the gap. CDR3 size: 13 residues. Here the CDR3 DNA reads TGCAGCGTTGACGTCTCTGGGGCCAACGTCCTGACTTTC. This encodes CSVDVSGANVLTF.

The genes are TRBV12-3 or TRBV12-4 and TRBJ2-7, with 7 bases lining up with TRBD1. The CDR3 runs 12 residues. V gave up 1 base and J gave up 9 bases; unmatched junction bases: 3. The CDR3 loop reads CASSLERQGQYF. The CDR3 DNA sequence: TGTGCCAGCAGTTTAGAAAGACAGGGGCAGTACTTC.

The table lists this clonotype with a few counts. The V gene is TRBV11-2, the J gene TRBJ2-7, with a tentative D call TRBD2 (5 bases). Trimming left V 5 bases short and J 3 bases short, with 14 bases between. The CDR3 has 14 residues. Germline V gene sequence: CDR1 SGHAT, CDR2 FQNNGV. The CDR3 DNA follows: TGTGCCAGCAGCGCCGATGGGAGAGGCTACGAGCAGTACGTC. This sequence encodes CASSADGRGYEQYV.

This chain joins TRBV7-9 and TRBJ2-1, with TRBD2 matching 8 bases. The CDR3 runs to 13 residues. V lost 6 bases and J lost 8; bases outside the gene matches: 6. Germline V gene lookup returns CDR1 SEHNR and CDR2 FQNEAQ (reference sequence). The CDR3 spells CASRRGGEYEQFF. Here the CDR3 DNA reads TGTGCCAGCAGACGGGGGGGGGAATATGAGCAGTTCTTC.

CDR3 in amino acids: CASSLSSHGNEQFF. The CDR3 bases are TGTGCCAGCAGTTTATCGTCGCACGGGAATGAGCAGTTCTTC. The chain recombines TRBV12-3 or TRBV12-4 with TRBJ2-1, with unresolved D. The CDR3 runs 14 residues. Trimming pared 2 bases from V and 7 bases from J, leaving 12 bases between.

The chain uses TRBV20-1 and TRBJ2-1; 11 bases line up with TRBD1. The CDR3 loop spans 17 amino acids. Unmatched junction bases numbered 9, after V lost 2 bases and J lost 3 bases. The germline gives CDR1 DFQATT, CDR2 SNEGSKA (reference sequence). The chain's CDR3 is CSARYHSGTGGYNEQFF. CDR3 DNA sequence: TGCAGTGCTAGATACCACTCCGGGACAGGGGGCTACAATGAGCAGTTCTTC.

The chain couples TRBV28 to TRBJ2-5, with 16 nucleotides matching TRBD2. Unmatched junction bases numbered 6, after V lost 4 bases and J lost 7 bases. Germline CDR1 reads MDHEN; CDR2 reads SYDVKM. The CDR3 spans 16 residues. CDR3 residues: CASSSPGTSGGGTQYF. The CDR3, as DNA: TGTGCCAGCAGTTCACCAGGGACTAGCGGGGGGGGGACCCAGTACTTC.

This clonotype was recorded a few times. The chain couples TRBV7-2 to TRBJ1-1; D might be TRBD1 (5 bases). The CDR3 spans 13 residues. Trimming removed 6 bases from V and 11 bases from J, with 19 bases in between. CDR1 is SGHTA and CDR2 is FQGNSA in the germline V gene. CDR3 in DNA: TGTGCCAGCAGTTCGCAAAACAGGTATAGGGCTTTCTTT. This sequence encodes CASSSQNRYRAFF.

The genes are TRBV9 and TRBJ2-3; 10 bases line up with TRBD2. This CDR3 region has 16 residues. Germline V CDR1 and CDR2: SGDLS, YYNGEE. With 2 bases clipped from V and 0 bases from J, the junction kept 3 bases outside the gene matches. DNA for the CDR3: TGTGCCAGCAGCGTCAAACTAGCGGGAAGCACAGATACGCAGTATTTT. Its protein product is CASSVKLAGSTDTQYF.

This clonotype was picked up a small number of times. This sequence joins TRBV20-1 and TRBJ2-1; 8 positions match TRBD1. Trimming removed 6 bases from V and 9 bases from J; junction bases left unmatched: 16. Germline-derived CDR1 and CDR2 are DFQATT and SNEGSKA (reference sequence). This CDR3 region has 15 residues. This CDR3 reads CSATPTGALYSEQFF. CDR3 DNA: TGCAGTGCCACCCCGACAGGGGCCCTTTATAGTGAGCAGTTCTTC.

This chain uses TRBV6-5 with TRBJ2-3; TRBD1 might be the D (7 bases). With 2 bases removed from V and 4 bases from J, the gap between germline ends came to 10 bases. CDR1 and CDR2 from the germline V gene are MNHEY and SVGAGI. This CDR3 region has 14 residues. The CDR3 DNA sequence: TGTGCCAGCAGTTACGGAGGGACAGCAGATACGCAGTATTTT. As protein: CASSYGGTADTQYF.

The V call is TRBV5-1, the J call TRBJ2-2, with TRBD1 matching 8 bases. Germline V gives CDR1 SGHRS, CDR2 YFSETQ. The CDR3 has 15 residues. The V segment lost 7 bases and the J segment 7 bases; nucleotides outside the gene matches: 12. CDR3: CASRSGGQAVGELFF. CDR3 coding DNA: TGCGCCAGCCGTTCTGGGGGACAGGCAGTCGGGGAGCTGTTTTTT.

The genes are TRBV12-3 or TRBV12-4 and TRBJ2-4; no firm D call. The CDR3 runs 14 residues. V lost 6 bases and J lost 0, with 9 bases in between. The CDR3 DNA sequence: TGTGCCAGCAGATGGGGTGTAGCCAAAAACATTCAGTACTTC. Protein product: CASRWGVAKNIQYF.